This T cell receptor (beta chain) was identified in a study of Graves' ophthalmopathy and Graves' hyperthyroidism. RNA transcripts were the source from which TCR beta CDR3 regions were amplified. HTBI primers served in a first-round RT-PCR, which a second-round multiplex PCR followed. TCRdb independently ran MiXCR on the multiplex PCR reads; one entry per CDR3 protein. The sample includes about 480,000 distinct CDR3 sequences, around an eighth of them seen just once. Pregnancy or lactation, uncontrolled infections and other autoimmune diseases were grounds for excluding patients. Study-wide results and caveats: Ophthalmopathy progression prediction by the model yielded a sensitivity of about 69% and a specificity of around 72%.

This clonotype came up many times. Antigen: not known. The V end lost 10 bases, the J end lost 6 bases, and 15 bases lay between the germline ends. Germline CDR1 MNHNS, CDR2 SASEGT. The CDR3 extends over 12 amino acids. The clonotype comes from a woman under 40 with Graves' ophthalmopathy. The sample comprised blood. The V and J genes are TRBV6-1 and TRBJ1-1; unclear D gene. The CDR3 nucleotides are TGTGCCACCAACGCCGCCAAGGCTGAAGCTTTCTTT. The encoded protein is CATNAAKAEAFF.